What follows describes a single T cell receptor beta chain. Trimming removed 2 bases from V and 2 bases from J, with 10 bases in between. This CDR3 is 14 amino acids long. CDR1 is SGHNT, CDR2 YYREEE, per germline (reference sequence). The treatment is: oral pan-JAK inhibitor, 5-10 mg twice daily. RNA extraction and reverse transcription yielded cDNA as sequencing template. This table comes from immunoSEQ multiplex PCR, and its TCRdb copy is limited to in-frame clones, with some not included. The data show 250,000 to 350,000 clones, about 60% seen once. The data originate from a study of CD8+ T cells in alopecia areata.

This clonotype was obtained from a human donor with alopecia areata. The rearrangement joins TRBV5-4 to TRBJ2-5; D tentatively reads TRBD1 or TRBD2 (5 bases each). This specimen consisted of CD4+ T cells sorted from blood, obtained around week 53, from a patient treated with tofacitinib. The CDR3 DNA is TGTGCCAGCAGCTTTCCAGGGACGCAAGAGACCCAGTACTTC. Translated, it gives CASSFPGTQETQYF.